This entry lists 24 T cell receptor beta chains sequenced from one sample in a study of blood T cell repertoires in COVID-19. The protocol was immunoSEQ multiplex PCR, while the TCRdb copy is restricted to in-frame clones and leaves out a portion. Here the sample spans about 180,000 clones, 80% being singletons. The specimen sequenced was peripheral blood. The receptor set was obtained from a man between 65 and 85 years old with active or convalescent COVID-19.

The chain carries TRBV4-3 and TRBJ2-1; D not resolved. Germline CDR1 reads LGHNA; CDR2 reads YSLEER. Trimming took off 4 bases at V and 0 bases at J, with 10 bases between the two ends. The CDR3 covers 15 residues. Here the CDR3 reads CASSLRLDSYNEQFF. CDR3 DNA: TGCGCCAGCAGCCTGCGTCTAGACTCCTACAATGAGCAGTTCTTC.

This clone has more than one count but fewer than ten. This chain connects TRBV4-1 to TRBJ1-4; TRBD1 agrees at 8 bases. V was clipped by 0 bases and J by 7 bases; unmatched bases: 4. Per germline, CDR1 MGHRA and CDR2 YSYEKL. CDR3 length equals 15 residues. The CDR3 bases are TGCGCCAGCAGCCAAGAGAACAGGGGGTTTGAAAAACTGTTTTTT. This gives the protein CASSQENRGFEKLFF.

The chain combines TRBV4-2 with TRBJ2-1; 7 nucleotides agree with TRBD2. Trimming took 1 base from V and 3 from J; bases not matched to a gene: 6. The V gene's germline CDR1 is LGHNA and CDR2 YNFKEQ. The length of the CDR3 is 16 residues. CDR3 nucleotide sequence: TGTGCCAGCAGCCAAGGAGCTAGCGGCCTCTACAATGAGCAGTTCTTC. Protein: CASSQGASGLYNEQFF.

DNA of the CDR3: TGTGCCAGCAGTACCCGGGACTATGGCGAGCAGTACTTC. Encoded protein: CASSTRDYGEQYF. This chain connects TRBV6-5 to TRBJ2-7; 7 nucleotides line up with TRBD2. The length of the CDR3 is 13 residues. CDR1 and CDR2 from the germline V gene are MNHEY and SVGAGI. J gave up 6 bases and V 5 bases, and 7 bases lay outside the gene matches.

The CDR3 DNA sequence: TGCAGCGTTGAAAGGGGCGCGAACACCGGGGAGCTGTTTTTT. Translating gives CSVERGANTGELFF. J is TRBJ2-2 and V is TRBV29-1; the D gene is possibly TRBD1 (5 bases). The CDR3 totals 14 residues. Trimming removed 2 bases at V and 0 bases at J, with 7 bases between. Germline V CDR1 and CDR2: SQVTM, ANQGSEA.

This chain joins TRBV10-3 and TRBJ2-3; D is possibly TRBD2 (6 bases). V was shortened by 10 bases and J by 0 bases, with 17 bases between the two germline ends. Germline-derived CDR1 and CDR2 are ENHRY and SYGVKD. This CDR3 region has 15 residues. DNA of the CDR3: TGTGCCACCACCACGGGAGATTCTAGCACAGATACGCAGTATTTT. This codes for CATTTGDSSTDTQYF.

This clone has more than one count but fewer than ten. The CDR3 loop reads CASSYSSGMDTEAFF. The CDR3 DNA reads TGTGCCAGCAGTTACTCGTCAGGGATGGACACTGAAGCTTTCTTT. V usage is TRBV6-5 and J usage is TRBJ1-1; D is possibly TRBD1 (5 bases). Germline V gene sequence: CDR1 MNHEY, CDR2 SVGAGI. Trimming left V 0 bases short and J 3 bases short, with 11 bases between. The CDR3 length is 15 residues.

This chain links TRBV6-5 with TRBJ1-1; 7 bases map to TRBD1. Germline V gene data show CDR1 as MNHEY and CDR2 as SVGAGI. CDR3 length equals 14 residues. The junction had 5 bases not matched to a gene; V was cut back by 6 bases and J by 1 base. The CDR3 region has the DNA TGTGCCAGCAGCATGACAGGGAGGAACACTGAAGCTTTCTTT. Encoded protein: CASSMTGRNTEAFF.

The V gene is TRBV2, the J gene TRBJ2-1; 8 bases are shared with TRBD2. Germline CDR1 is SNHLY and CDR2 is FYNNEI. V was pared by 2 bases and J by 9 bases, with 9 bases of the junction left unmatched. This CDR3 region has 15 residues. The CDR3 sequence: CASSEKSGGPGEQFF. The CDR3 nucleotides read TGTGCCAGCAGTGAAAAGTCGGGAGGGCCTGGTGAGCAGTTCTTC.

This chain joins TRBV30 and TRBJ1-2, with a tentative D call TRBD1 (5 bases). With 1 base removed from V and 6 bases from J, the gap between germline ends came to 6 bases. Germline V CDR1 and CDR2: GTSNPN, SVGIG (reference sequence). CDR3 size: 11 residues. The CDR3 bases are TGTGCCTGGAGTGGGGGCAATGGCTACACCTTC. It encodes CAWSGGNGYTF. The whole variable domain, remainder taken from reference TRBV30 and TRBJ1-2, is SQTIHQWPATLVQPVGSPLSLECTVEGTSNPNLYWYRQAAGRGLQLLFYSVGIGQISSEVPQNLSASRPQDRQFILSSKKLLLSDSGFYLCAWSGGNGYTFGSGTRLTVV.

The chain carries TRBV14 and TRBJ1-6; no definite D call. V was cut by 0 bases and J by 14 bases, with 29 bases left in between. The CDR3 consists of 19 residues. CDR1 and CDR2 from the germline V gene are SGHDN and FVKESK. The CDR3 here is CASSQEMMPFTRKGSALHF. The CDR3 nucleotides are TGTGCCAGCAGCCAAGAAATGATGCCCTTCACTAGGAAGGGTTCTGCCCTCCACTTT. The variable domain in full, completed from reference TRBV14 and TRBJ1-6, reads EAGVTQFPSHSVIEKGQTVTLRCDPISGHDNLYWYRRVMGKEIKFLLHFVKESKQDESGMPNNRFLAERTGGTYSTLKVQPAELEDSGVYFCASSQEMMPFTRKGSALHFGNGTRLTVT.

As concerns this clone: The sample contains more than one DNA sequence encoding this CDR3. CDR3 nucleotide sequence: TGTGCCAGTAGTAGACAGATCCAAGAGACCCAGTACTTC. This encodes CASSRQIQETQYF. The V gene is TRBV19, the J gene TRBJ2-5, with D possibly being TRBD1 (5 bases). The germline V and J ends were trimmed by 4 bases and 1 base, with 7 bases remaining between them. Looked up from germline, CDR1 is LNHDA and CDR2 is SQIVND (reference sequence). CDR3 length equals 13 residues.

The V gene is TRBV30, the J gene TRBJ1-1; tentative D call: TRBD1 (6 bases). Trimming took 5 bases from V and 3 from J, leaving 13 bases between them. The CDR3 spans 13 residues. The germline V gene has CDR1 GTSNPN and CDR2 SVGIG (reference sequence). The CDR3 DNA reads TGTGCCTGGGCTACAGGGTCCGACACTGAAGCTTTCTTT. Its translation is CAWATGSDTEAFF.

The rearrangement joins TRBV7-2 to TRBJ1-2, with 7 nucleotides matching TRBD1. The V and J ends lost 5 bases and 5 bases, in that order; junction bases with no gene match: 5. The CDR3 sequence is 13 residues long. The germline gives CDR1 SGHTA, CDR2 FQGNSA. CDR3 in amino acids: CASSTGTAYGYTF. The CDR3 DNA reads as TGTGCCAGCAGCACCGGGACAGCTTATGGCTACACCTTC.

V and J are TRBV5-4 and TRBJ1-4; 9 nucleotides match TRBD1. J gave up 8 bases and V 4 bases, and 6 bases lay outside the gene matches. The CDR3 is 14 amino acids. Germline loops: CDR1 SGHNT, CDR2 YYREEE (reference sequence). The CDR3 nucleotides read TGTGCCAGCAGCGTACCGGGACAGGGAGAAAAACTGTTTTTT. Translation gives CASSVPGQGEKLFF. The whole variable domain, remainder taken from reference TRBV5-4 and TRBJ1-4, is ETGVTQSPTHLIKTRGQQVTLRCSSQSGHNTVSWYQQALGQGPQFIFQYYREEENGRGNFPPRFSGLQFPNYSSELNVNALELDDSALYLCASSVPGQGEKLFFGSGTQLSVL.

This sequence joins TRBV7-9 and TRBJ2-7; D is perhaps TRBD2 (5 bases). Germline CDR1 reads SEHNR; CDR2 reads FQNEAQ (reference sequence). V shed 2 bases and J shed 1 base, with 9 bases lying between them. The CDR3 contains 14 residues. The CDR3 sequence is CASSLRAGSYEQYF. The CDR3 DNA is TGTGCCAGCAGCTTAAGGGCGGGTTCCTACGAGCAGTACTTC.

This clone was observed a few times. The rearrangement joins TRBV19 to TRBJ2-1; 7 bases map to TRBD2. The CDR3 covers 15 residues. With V trimmed by 7 bases and J by 0 bases, 6 bases remained unmatched. Germline loops: CDR1 LNHDA, CDR2 SQIVND (reference sequence). Here the CDR3 reads CASKSGDYSYNEQFF. CDR3 nucleotide sequence: TGTGCCAGTAAAAGCGGGGATTACTCCTACAATGAGCAGTTCTTC.

The table lists this clone with a count of one. The gene calls are TRBV16 and TRBJ2-4, with 9 bases that match TRBD2. CDR1 KGHSY and CDR2 FQNENV come from the germline V gene. CDR3 length equals 14 residues. V dropped 2 bases and J dropped 8; count of bases not matched to a gene: 4. The CDR3 DNA follows: TGTGCCAGCAGCCAAGTGCGGGAGGGGTACATTCAGTACTTC. Protein: CASSQVREGYIQYF.

V is TRBV30 and J is TRBJ1-1, with 9 positions matching TRBD1. The CDR3 has 15 residues. Germline values: CDR1 GTSNPN, CDR2 SVGIG (reference sequence). With V trimmed by 2 bases and J by 1 base, 5 bases remained unmatched. The CDR3 protein is CAWSTGGAGNTEAFF. CDR3 DNA: TGTGCCTGGAGTACAGGGGGCGCAGGGAACACTGAAGCTTTCTTT.

V gene TRBV18 combines with J gene TRBJ2-7; 13 bases are a match to TRBD2. CDR3 length: 15 residues. V dropped 6 bases and J dropped 5; count of bases not matched to a gene: 7. Germline assignment: CDR1 KGHSH and CDR2 LQKENI. The CDR3 is CASSTQTSGRNEQYF. The DNA for the CDR3 is TGTGCCAGCTCTACGCAGACTAGCGGGAGGAACGAGCAGTACTTC. Full variable domain (outside the CDR3, taken from reference TRBV18 and TRBJ2-7): NAGVMQNPRHLVRRRGQEARLRCSPMKGHSHVYWYRQLPEEGLKFMVYLQKENIIDESGMPKERFSAEFPKEGPSILRIQQVVRGDSAAYFCASSTQTSGRNEQYFGPGTRLTVT.

This chain uses TRBV7-9 with TRBJ1-4, with D tentatively TRBD1 (5 bases). V was shortened by 2 bases and J by 13 bases, with 11 bases between the two germline ends. CDR1 and CDR2 (germline): SEHNR, FQNEAQ (reference sequence). This CDR3 has 12 residues. In DNA form, the CDR3 reads TGTGCCAGCAGCTTATGGCAGGGTTCACTGTTTTTT. It yields the protein CASSLWQGSLFF.

A few counts support this clone. The chain employs TRBV27 and TRBJ1-5; 8 nucleotides align to TRBD1. CDR3 length: 15 amino acids. Germline assignment: CDR1 MNHEY and CDR2 SMNVEV (reference sequence). Losses at the gene ends were 6 bases for V and 7 bases for J; bases not matched to a gene: 11. The CDR3 loop reads CASSPFQAGGQPQHF. The CDR3 DNA reads as TGTGCCAGCAGCCCATTCCAAGCAGGGGGCCAGCCCCAGCATTTT.

The J gene is TRBJ2-3, the V gene TRBV12-3 or TRBV12-4; D gene ambiguous. The length of the CDR3 is 13 residues. Trimming took off 10 bases at V and 2 bases at J, with 13 bases between the two ends. The chain's CDR3 is CATLDNFTDTQYF. The CDR3 DNA reads as TGTGCCACCCTAGATAACTTCACAGATACGCAGTATTTT.

This sequence joins TRBV28 and TRBJ1-1, with 8 bases matching TRBD1. Germline V gene sequence: CDR1 MDHEN, CDR2 SYDVKM. The V segment lost 6 bases and the J segment 4 bases; nucleotides outside the gene matches: 7. This CDR3 has 14 residues. The CDR3 coding sequence is TGTGCCAGCAGAACCAGGGGGCCGAGCACTGAAGCTTTCTTT. It codes for CASRTRGPSTEAFF.